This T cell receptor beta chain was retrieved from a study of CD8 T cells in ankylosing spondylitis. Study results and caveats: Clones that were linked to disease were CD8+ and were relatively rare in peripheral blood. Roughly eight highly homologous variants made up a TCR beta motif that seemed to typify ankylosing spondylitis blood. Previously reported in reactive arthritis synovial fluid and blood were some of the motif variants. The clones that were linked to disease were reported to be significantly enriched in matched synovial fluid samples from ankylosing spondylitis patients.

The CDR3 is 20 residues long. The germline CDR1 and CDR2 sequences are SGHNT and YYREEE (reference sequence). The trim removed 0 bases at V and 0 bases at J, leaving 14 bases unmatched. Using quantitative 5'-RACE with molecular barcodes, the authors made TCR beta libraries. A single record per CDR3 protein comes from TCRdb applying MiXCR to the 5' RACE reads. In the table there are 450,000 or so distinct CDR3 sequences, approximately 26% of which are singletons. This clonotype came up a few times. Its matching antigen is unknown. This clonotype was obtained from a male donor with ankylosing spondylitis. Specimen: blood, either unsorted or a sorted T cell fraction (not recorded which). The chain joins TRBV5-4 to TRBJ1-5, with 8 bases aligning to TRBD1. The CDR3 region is CASSLEGTGMGWVSNQPQHF. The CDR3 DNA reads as TGTGCCAGCAGCTTGGAGGGGACAGGTATGGGTTGGGTTAGCAATCAGCCCCAGCATTTT.